This TCR beta chain appears in the sequencing data of a study of blood T cell repertoires in COVID-19. Study details: From the United States, Italy and Spain came samples of acute and convalescent COVID-19.

Trimming cost V 4 bases and J 6 bases, with 7 bases left between them. This CDR3 comprises 12 residues. TCRdb's table, derived via immunoSEQ multiplex PCR, lists solely in-frame clones and lacks some. The repertoire has hundreds of thousands of clones, approximately 91% of them found once; the top ten carry 6% to 8%. The receptor was derived from a woman aged 70-85 years with COVID-19, enrolled during active disease. The J gene is TRBJ2-1, the V gene TRBV12-3 or TRBV12-4; D gene unclear. Sequencing was done on a sample of peripheral blood. CDR3 residues: CASSSRLNEQFF. The CDR3 region has the DNA TGTGCCAGCAGTTCCCGTCTCAATGAGCAGTTCTTC.